Below are 5 T cell receptor beta chains sequenced from a single sample in a study of neurological immune-mediated disorders. MiXCR, run by TCRdb on the 5' RACE reads, gives a single entry per CDR3 protein. The top ten hold roughly 1.5% of the sample, which has about 58,000 distinct CDR3 sequences, around 3.9% seen once. The sequenced sample was PBMCs. These receptors came from a man between 25 and 39 years old with multiple sclerosis.

In this sample, this clonotype turned up many times. The genes are TRBV6-5 and TRBJ2-3; D may be TRBD1 (6 bases). The V end lost 6 bases, the J end lost 3 bases, and 13 bases lay between the germline ends. Germline CDR1 MNHEY, CDR2 SVGAGI. The CDR3 has 14 residues. For the CDR3, the DNA is TGTGCCAGCAGGCGTCAGGGGCCTACAGATACGCAGTATTTT. It specifies CASRRQGPTDTQYF.

This clonotype was seen repeatedly, ten times or more. This sequence joins TRBV2 and TRBJ1-3; no reliable D call. From germline, CDR1 is SNHLY and CDR2 FYNNEI. The CDR3 loop spans 12 amino acids. V lost 7 bases, J lost 0 bases, and 4 bases lay in between. CDR3: CASTISGNTIYF. CDR3 bases: TGTGCCAGCACTATCTCTGGAAACACCATATATTTT.

This clonotype was seen ten or more times. This sequence joins TRBV2 and TRBJ1-6, with D hard to call. Germline CDR1 reads SNHLY; CDR2 reads FYNNEI. V gave up 6 bases and J gave up 9 bases, with 15 bases separating them. This CDR3 has 14 residues. The CDR3 protein is CASRAPVAGSPLHF. The CDR3 bases are TGTGCCAGCAGGGCGCCGGTGGCGGGTTCACCCCTCCACTTT. Variable domain in full (rest from reference TRBV2 and TRBJ1-6): EPEVTQTPSHQVTQMGQEVILRCVPISNHLYFYWYRQILGQKVEFLVSFYNNEISEKSEIFDDQFSVERPDGSNFTLKIRSTKLEDSAMYFCASRAPVAGSPLHFGNGTRLTVT.

The chain employs TRBV19 and TRBJ2-5, with a possible D match to TRBD1 (5 bases). V was trimmed by 2 bases and J by 2 bases, leaving 18 bases between them. The CDR3 is 17 amino acids. Germline-derived CDR1 and CDR2 are LNHDA and SQIVND (reference sequence). The CDR3 region is CASSIRGQVPLQETQYF. The CDR3 DNA is TGTGCCAGTAGTATAAGAGGACAAGTGCCCTTACAAGAGACCCAGTACTTC.

This clonotype showed up many times. V is TRBV5-1 and J is TRBJ2-1, with TRBD2 identical over 7 bases. The CDR3 covers 15 residues. Germline CDR1 reads SGHRS; CDR2 reads YFSETQ. Trimming cost V 3 bases and J 1 base; bases outside gene matches: 4. The CDR3 DNA follows: TGCGCCAGCAGCTGGGGCGGGGGATCCTACAATGAGCAGTTCTTC. Its protein is CASSWGGGSYNEQFF.